Below, 12 T cell receptor beta chains from the same sample are listed, as sequenced in a study of T cells in Graves' hyperthyroidism and ophthalmopathy. RNA transcripts served as the template for amplifying TCR beta CDR3 regions. Using the HTBI primer set, a first-round RT-PCR was run on the TCR CDR3. TCRdb ran MiXCR on the multiplex PCR reads and lists one entry per CDR3 protein. The sample lists under 700,000 distinct CDR3 sequences; roughly 46% were seen once. Sequenced sample: peripheral blood or thyroid tissue (not recorded which). All receptors come from a woman aged 18-30 years with Graves' hyperthyroidism.

The rearrangement uses TRBV19 and TRBJ2-7; TRBD2 is a possible D gene (5 bases). Germline CDR1 is LNHDA and CDR2 is SQIVND (reference sequence). Trimming removed 5 bases at V and 7 bases at J, with 15 bases between. This CDR3 contains 13 residues. CDR3 coding DNA: TGTGCCAGTAGTCCCGACTACCAAGGGGAGCAGTACTTC. It codes for CASSPDYQGEQYF.

Turning to this clonotype: A much more abundant neighbour one base away suggests this may be a read error. The chain couples TRBV2 to TRBJ2-7, with 7 nucleotides matching TRBD2. V was clipped by 3 bases and J by 5 bases; unmatched bases: 4. CDR3 length: 13 amino acids. The V gene's germline CDR1 is SNHLY and CDR2 FYNNEI. CDR3 in amino acids: CASSEEAGDEQYF. The CDR3 nucleotides read TGTGCCAGCAGTGAGGAGGCGGGAGACGAGCAGTACTTC.

The genes are TRBV6-1 and TRBJ1-6; D unresolved. V gave up 7 bases and J gave up 5 bases, with 15 bases separating them. The CDR3 has 15 amino acids. CDR1 is MNHNS and CDR2 is SASEGT in the germline V gene. The CDR3 here is CASTPRNADNSPLHF. The CDR3 bases are TGTGCCAGCACCCCCCGGAACGCCGATAATTCACCCCTCCACTTT.

This clonotype was seen a few times. The V gene is TRBV9, the J gene TRBJ1-2; D remains ambiguous. Germline CDR1 and CDR2: SGDLS and YYNGEE. Trimming cost V 0 bases and J 7 bases, with 19 bases left between them. The CDR3 runs 16 residues. CDR3 in DNA: TGTGCCAGCAGCGTAGCTATGAGGCAGGTGGAAGGTGGCTACACCTTC. Protein product: CASSVAMRQVEGGYTF.

The rearrangement joins TRBV2 to TRBJ1-2; D not certain. Per germline, CDR1 SNHLY and CDR2 FYNNEI. V was shortened by 3 bases and J by 6 bases, with 11 bases between the two germline ends. The CDR3 has 13 amino acids. This chain's CDR3 is CASSEGKQDGYTF. Here the CDR3 DNA reads TGTGCCAGCAGTGAGGGGAAGCAGGATGGCTACACCTTC.

This clonotype appeared a single time. The V gene is TRBV15, the J gene TRBJ1-2; 7 bases line up with TRBD1. The CDR3 is 14 residues long. From germline, CDR1 is LNHNV and CDR2 YYDKDF (reference sequence). The V gene end was trimmed by 2 bases and the J gene end by 4 bases; junction bases not matched to a gene: 4. The CDR3 is CATSRPDRAYGYTF. CDR3 DNA: TGTGCCACCAGCAGACCAGACAGGGCCTATGGCTACACCTTC.

The rearrangement joins TRBV12-3 or TRBV12-4 to TRBJ1-4, with D possibly matching TRBD1 (5 bases). Trimming cost V 5 bases and J 1 base, with 8 bases left between them. This CDR3 has 14 residues. This chain's CDR3 is CASSLTETNEKLFF. The CDR3 DNA is TGTGCCAGCAGTCTGACAGAAACTAATGAAAAACTGTTTTTT.

Points on this clonotype: Just one base apart from a much larger clone, this may be a read error. This rearrangement joins TRBV9 to TRBJ1-2; D is possibly TRBD1 (6 bases). The germline V gene encodes CDR1 SGDLS and CDR2 YYNGEE. This CDR3 region has 16 residues. The V end was cut by 0 bases, the J end by 5 bases, with 17 bases between. The DNA for the CDR3 is TGTGCCAGCAGCGTAGGATACGGGGGGCCTGGATATGGCTACACCTTC. Amino acid sequence: CASSVGYGGPGYGYTF.

The chain joins TRBV6-5 to TRBJ1-4; D may be TRBD1 (6 bases). Germline V gene sequence: CDR1 MNHEY, CDR2 SVGAGI. The germline V and J ends were trimmed by 4 bases and 5 bases, with 11 bases remaining between them. The CDR3 spans 14 residues. The CDR3 spells CASSSGVLNEKLFF. The CDR3 nucleotides are TGTGCCAGCAGTTCAGGGGTCCTAAATGAAAAACTGTTTTTT.

The rearrangement links TRBV7-9 to TRBJ2-7, with TRBD1 matching over 7 bases. With 5 bases clipped from V and 3 bases from J, the junction kept 7 bases outside the gene matches. This CDR3 is 14 amino acids long. Per the germline V gene, CDR1 is SEHNR and CDR2 is FQNEAQ (reference sequence). CDR3 DNA: TGTGCCAGCAGCCCTTTCACAGGGGACTACGAGCAGTACTTC. Its translation is CASSPFTGDYEQYF.

V and J are TRBV7-9 and TRBJ1-1, with 7 nucleotides matching TRBD1. The CDR3 contains 14 residues. The germline gives CDR1 SEHNR, CDR2 FQNEAQ (reference sequence). V dropped 5 bases and J dropped 7; count of bases not matched to a gene: 10. CDR3 in DNA: TGTGCCAGCAGCCACACCGGGACAGCGGATGAAGCTTTCTTT. It translates to CASSHTGTADEAFF. The full variable domain, with the rest looked up from reference TRBV7-9 and TRBJ1-1, is DTGVSQNPRHKITKRGQNVTFRCDPISEHNRLYWYRQTLGQGPEFLTYFQNEAQLEKSRLLSDRFSAERPKGSFSTLEIQRTEQGDSAMYLCASSHTGTADEAFFGQGTRLTVV.

This chain links TRBV29-1 with TRBJ1-4; D gene uncertain. Germline V lookup: CDR1 SQVTM, CDR2 ANQGSEA. The CDR3 has 14 residues. V lost 5 bases and J lost 2, with 12 bases in between. The chain's CDR3 is CSVTSGGTNEKLFF. CDR3 sequence (DNA): TGCAGCGTTACGAGCGGAGGCACTAATGAAAAACTGTTTTTT.